This TCR beta chain was documented in a study of neurological immune-mediated disorders (dated by TCRdb to the late 2010s). Describing the broader study: Peripheral blood TCR-beta repertoires from HTLV-I-associated myelopathy (HAM/TSP) patients, multiple sclerosis patients and healthy controls were compared by UMI-based sequencing. Longitudinal samples, technical triplicates and paired sorted CD4+ and CD8+ T-cell subsets, alongside PBMC samples, were included among the roughly 98 TCR-beta libraries. The cohort included 68 subjects: 14 with HAM/TSP, some 35 with multiple sclerosis, and about 20 healthy controls. Study-wide findings and limitations: TCR clonal expansion was highest in HAM/TSP patients and lowest in MS patients, with MS patients falling below even healthy controls. Across subjects, expanded clones never shared an identical CDR3 amino acid sequence, which suggests that the TCR-beta repertoires in every group were private.

Trimming costs V 8 bases and J 3 bases, and their ends lie 18 bases apart. The CDR3 holds 15 amino acids from the cysteine to the phenylalanine. This entry keeps only the CDR3 DNA: 45 bases, framed from base 1. CDR1 and CDR2, per the germline V gene, are MNHNS and SASEGT. Blood bank volunteers in Maryland, USA served as the healthy controls. Unsorted PBMC libraries were generated from 2 million PBMCs stored in RNAlater at -80 °C until RNA extraction. Peripheral blood underwent Ficoll-Hypaque density gradient centrifugation to isolate PBMCs, which were then cryopreserved in liquid nitrogen. cDNA was synthesized by template-switch 5'RACE using a primer carrying a 10-nucleotide random unique molecular identifier by which each TCR transcript was tagged. Over 180 million TCR-beta sequences, covering 15-18 subjects, were produced in each sequencing run. Total RNA was extracted with the RNeasy kit. Using the KAPA Real-time Library Amplification kit, TCR-beta VDJ regions were amplified with primers for the TCR constant region and the 5'RACE anchor. Sample indexes and Illumina adaptors were added in a first PCR, and a second PCR then increased library yield. After Ampure bead purification, the TCR product of roughly 650 bp was size-selected on a 2% E-gel SizeSelection system. Before pooling, library quality was checked on a Bioanalyzer, concentration was measured with Qubit, and libraries were quantified with the Kapa Library Quantification kit. An Illumina HiSeq 2500 sequenced the libraries paired-end 2 x 150 bp. To increase sequence diversity, roughly 23-30% phiX was spiked into each library pool. The authors' analysis ran thus. Quality-filtered reads were processed with the UMI-based MiGEC pipeline, and over 80% of raw TCR sequences were removed by the MiGEC pipeline during error correction. VDJ genes were aligned to IMGT germline references, and clonotypes were defined by unique CDR3 amino acid sequence plus V-J genes. VDJtools evaluated clonal expansion, Shannon diversity and CDR3 relatedness (CalcPairwiseDistances, ClusterSamples); CLCbio workbench built phylogenetic trees. A clone was classed as expanded if it had 8 or more unique UMIs, a cutoff based on coefficient-of-variation modelling across technical triplicates. TCRdb trimmed the raw reads at Q25, called clones with MiXCR and kept productive beta chains. Rows are unified per CDR3 protein, each entry keeping the most common DNA and genes. The authors' filters were not applied to this entry. The sample records around 17,000 distinct CDR3 sequences, less than 25% of which are singletons. The ten largest make up around 23% of the sample.

This clonotype came up many times. Its antigen specificity is not known. Base quality data are lacking; no much larger clone is found one base away. Source material: PBMCs. The V gene is TRBV6-1 and the J gene is TRBJ2-3, with TRBD2 perhaps the D gene, on 6 matching bases. The origin of this receptor is a man aged 50 or older in good health. The CDR3 region has the sequence CASGTRGARTDTQYF. The nucleotide sequence is given as TGTGCCAGCGGGACTCGGGGCGCGAGAACAGATACGCAGTATTTT.